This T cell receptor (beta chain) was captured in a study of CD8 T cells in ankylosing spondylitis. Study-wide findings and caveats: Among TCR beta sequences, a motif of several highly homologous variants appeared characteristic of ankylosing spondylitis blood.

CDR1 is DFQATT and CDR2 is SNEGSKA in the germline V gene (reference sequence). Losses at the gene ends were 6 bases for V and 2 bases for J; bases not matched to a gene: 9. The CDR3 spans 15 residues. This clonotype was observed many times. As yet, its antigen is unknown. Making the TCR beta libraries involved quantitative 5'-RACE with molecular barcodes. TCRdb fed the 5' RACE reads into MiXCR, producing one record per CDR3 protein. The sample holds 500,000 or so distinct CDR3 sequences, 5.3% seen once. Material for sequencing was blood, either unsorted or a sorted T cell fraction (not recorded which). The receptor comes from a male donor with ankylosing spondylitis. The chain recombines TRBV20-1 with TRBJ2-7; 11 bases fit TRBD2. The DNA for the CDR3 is TGCAGTGCAGCCGGGACTAGCGGTATCACCTACGAGCAGTACTTC. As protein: CSAAGTSGITYEQYF.